The 9 T cell receptor beta chains presented below share a single source sample, sequenced in a study of Graves' ophthalmopathy and Graves' hyperthyroidism. Amplification of the TCR beta CDR3 regions used RNA transcripts (as template). The first round was an RT-PCR with HTBI primers, and the second round was a multiplex PCR. A single record per CDR3 protein comes from TCRdb applying MiXCR to the multiplex PCR reads. The repertoire has under 400,000 distinct CDR3 sequences, 17% of them found once; the top ten carry 10% to 15%. The specimen sequenced was peripheral blood. The receptors come from an adult man with Graves' ophthalmopathy.

This clonotype was counted many times. The V and J genes are TRBV7-8 and TRBJ2-2, with D perhaps being TRBD1 or TRBD2 (5 bases each). Germline V gene sequence: CDR1 SGHVS, CDR2 FQNEAQ. Trimming shortened V by 8 bases and J by 1 base, and 11 bases separated the two germline ends. This CDR3 has 14 amino acids. In DNA, the CDR3 is TGTGCCAGCTCGGGGACGGTGAACACCGGGGAGCTGTTTTTT. Translated: CASSGTVNTGELFF.

In its sample, this clonotype was seen a few times. This chain joins TRBV3-1 and TRBJ2-2, with a tentative D call TRBD2 (5 bases). The V gene lost 4 bases and the J gene lost 4 bases, with 10 bases spanning the gap. The germline gives CDR1 LGHDT, CDR2 YNNKEL (reference sequence). The CDR3 spans 14 residues. This CDR3 is CASSLLGITGELFF. For the CDR3, the DNA is TGTGCCAGCAGCCTACTAGGAATCACCGGGGAGCTGTTTTTT. Full variable domain (remainder filled in from reference TRBV3-1 and TRBJ2-2): DTAVSQTPKYLVTQMGNDKSIKCEQNLGHDTMYWYKQDSKKFLKIMFSYNNKELIINETVPNRFSPKSPDKAHLNLHINSLELGDSAVYFCASSLLGITGELFFGEGSRLTVL.

The chain recombines TRBV4-1 with TRBJ2-7; TRBD1 agrees at 7 bases. With 4 bases clipped from V and 3 bases from J, the junction kept 12 bases outside the gene matches. CDR1 is MGHRA and CDR2 is YSYEKL in the germline V gene. The CDR3 contains 16 residues. The CDR3 sequence is CASSLEVGDSGYEQYF. CDR3 in DNA: TGCGCCAGCAGCCTCGAAGTCGGGGACAGCGGCTACGAGCAGTACTTC.

This clonotype has ten or more counts. The gene calls are TRBV15 and TRBJ2-7, with 7 bases identical to TRBD1. With V trimmed by 0 bases and J by 4 bases, 6 bases remained unmatched. The CDR3 is 15 residues long. CDR1 is LNHNV, CDR2 YYDKDF, per germline (reference sequence). The CDR3 DNA reads TGTGCCACCAGCAGAGATGGGACAGCGGCTTACGAGCAGTACTTC. This translates into CATSRDGTAAYEQYF.

This clonotype appeared many times. This sequence joins TRBV6-1 and TRBJ2-6; D not resolved. This CDR3 has 17 residues. Germline CDR1 reads MNHNS; CDR2 reads SASEGT. Trimming stripped 2 bases from V and 4 bases from J, with 15 bases between. In DNA, the CDR3 is TGTGCCAGCAGTGAAACGGTGTGGGTGGGGGGGGCCAACGTCCTGACTTTC. It codes for CASSETVWVGGANVLTF.

Ten or more counts support this clonotype. CDR3 sequence reads: CASSFRDGGVGDYGYTF. As DNA, the CDR3 is TGTGCCAGCAGCTTCCGGGACGGTGGGGTAGGGGACTATGGCTACACCTTC. The chain carries TRBV5-5 and TRBJ1-2; a weak D match, TRBD1 (5 bases). With 2 bases removed from V and 3 bases from J, the gap between germline ends came to 20 bases. The CDR3 runs 17 residues. The V gene's germline CDR1 is SGHKS and CDR2 YYEKEE (reference sequence).

This clonotype was detected many times. The CDR3 coding sequence is TGCGCCAGCAGCACCGGACAGGGGGCGAGGGCCAACGTCCTGACTTTC. It encodes CASSTGQGARANVLTF. The chain employs TRBV5-1 and TRBJ2-6; 11 nucleotides line up with TRBD1. The V gene end was trimmed by 4 bases and the J gene end by 5 bases; junction bases not matched to a gene: 5. The CDR3 extends over 16 amino acids. The germline gives CDR1 SGHRS, CDR2 YFSETQ.

This clonotype has at least ten counts. V usage is TRBV28 and J usage is TRBJ2-5; D is tentatively TRBD1 or TRBD2 (6 bases each). The CDR3 extends over 15 amino acids. Germline V gene sequence: CDR1 MDHEN, CDR2 SYDVKM. With 5 bases removed from V and 5 bases from J, the gap between germline ends came to 18 bases. This chain's CDR3 is CASSRGRGGPETQYF. As DNA, the CDR3 is TGTGCCAGCAGTCGAGGCCGTGGGGGGCCTGAGACCCAGTACTTC.

Only a few counts were recorded for this clonotype. The chain links TRBV4-3 to TRBJ2-7, with D perhaps matching TRBD1 (6 bases). Germline V gene lookup returns CDR1 LGHNA and CDR2 YSLEER. This CDR3 region has 15 residues. Trimming shortened V by 1 base and J by 0 bases, and 10 bases separated the two germline ends. CDR3 sequence (DNA): TGCGCCAGCAGCCAAGTCCAGGGGATCTCCTACGAGCAGTACTTC. Translation: CASSQVQGISYEQYF.